These T cell receptor beta chains were read from a single sample in a study of cytomegalovirus exposure and HLA in healthy donors. Repertoires were generated with immunoSEQ multiplex PCR, while TCRdb's copy carries only in-frame clones and drops some. The sample holds about 130,000 clones, 70% to 85% seen once. Sequencing used PBMCs. These receptors originate from a woman aged 50 to 60 in good health and CMV-seronegative. CDR3s include the opening cysteine and the closing phenylalanine or tryptophan. The D gene is left open where the match is weak. Clone size is given for some rows only: seen once, a few or many times, or a class if the clone is expanded.

clone size: NA
V gene: TRBV19
J gene: TRBJ1-6
D gene: NA
CDR3 protein: CASSIQGNSPLHF
CDR3 DNA: TGTGCCAGTAGTATCCAGGGGAATTCACCCCTCCACTTT

clone size: once
V gene: TRBV27
J gene: TRBJ2-7
D gene: NA
CDR3 protein: CASTGTRRYEQYF
CDR3 DNA: TGTGCCAGCACCGGTACTAGACGCTACGAGCAGTACTTC

clone size: NA
V gene: TRBV19
J gene: TRBJ2-7
D gene: NA
CDR3 protein: CASSIGGQGIEQYF
CDR3 DNA: TGTGCCAGTAGTATAGGGGGACAAGGCATCGAGCAGTACTTC

clone size: few
V gene: TRBV4-2
J gene: TRBJ2-7
D gene: TRBD1
CDR3 protein: CASSLARQGSYEQYF
CDR3 DNA: TGTGCCAGCAGCTTAGCGAGACAGGGGTCCTACGAGCAGTACTTC

clone size: once
V gene: TRBV18
J gene: TRBJ2-5
D gene: NA
CDR3 protein: CASSPAGHQETQYF
CDR3 DNA: TGTGCCAGCTCACCGGCTGGGCACCAAGAGACCCAGTACTTC

clone size: NA
V gene: TRBV9
J gene: TRBJ2-2
D gene: TRBD2
CDR3 protein: CASSADPGLAADTGELFF
CDR3 DNA: TGTGCCAGCAGCGCAGATCCGGGACTAGCGGCGGACACCGGGGAGCTGTTTTTT

clone size: NA
V gene: TRBV7-6
J gene: TRBJ2-7
D gene: TRBD2
CDR3 protein: CASSSRREGHEQYF
CDR3 DNA: TGTGCCAGCAGCTCGCGGCGGGAGGGCCACGAGCAGTACTTC

clone size: NA
V gene: TRBV15
J gene: TRBJ2-1
D gene: TRBD2
CDR3 protein: CATSSGLARRYNEQFF
CDR3 DNA: TGTGCCACCAGCAGTGGACTAGCCAGGAGGTACAATGAGCAGTTCTTC

clone size: NA
V gene: TRBV10-3
J gene: TRBJ2-7
D gene: TRBD2
CDR3 protein: CAISEALAGAYEQYF
CDR3 DNA: TGTGCCATCAGTGAGGCGCTAGCGGGGGCCTACGAGCAGTACTTC

clone size: NA
V gene: TRBV7-9
J gene: TRBJ2-5
D gene: TRBD1
CDR3 protein: CASSSLTGETQYF
CDR3 DNA: TGTGCCAGCAGCTCTCTGACAGGGGAGACCCAGTACTTC

clone size: NA
V gene: TRBV10-3
J gene: TRBJ2-3
D gene: NA
CDR3 protein: CAIRTDYKADTQYF
CDR3 DNA: TGTGCCATAAGGACAGACTACAAGGCGGATACGCAGTATTTT

clone size: NA
V gene: TRBV7-3
J gene: TRBJ2-1
D gene: NA
CDR3 protein: CASSLTEEASDKQFF
CDR3 DNA: TGTGCCAGCAGCTTAACGGAAGAGGCATCGGACAAGCAGTTCTTC

clone size: NA
V gene: TRBV29-1
J gene: TRBJ1-2
D gene: TRBD1
CDR3 protein: CSTWDRANYGYTF
CDR3 DNA: TGCAGCACTTGGGACAGAGCTAACTATGGCTACACCTTC

clone size: few
V gene: TRBV7-4
J gene: TRBJ2-3
D gene: TRBD2
CDR3 protein: CASSLIVQTAPAGGSADTQYF
CDR3 DNA: TGTGCCAGCAGCTTAATAGTCCAAACGGCCCCAGCGGGAGGTTCTGCAGATACGCAGTATTTT

clone size: NA
V gene: TRBV28
J gene: TRBJ2-7
D gene: NA
CDR3 protein: CASSFFYEQYF
CDR3 DNA: TGTGCCAGCAGTTTCTTCTACGAGCAGTACTTC

clone size: NA
V gene: TRBV28
J gene: TRBJ2-5
D gene: NA
CDR3 protein: CASSLDSRVLQETQYF
CDR3 DNA: TGTGCCAGCAGTTTAGATTCAAGAGTACTCCAAGAGACCCAGTACTTC

clone size: NA
V gene: TRBV30
J gene: TRBJ2-7
D gene: TRBD2
CDR3 protein: CAGTTGLAGVYEQYF
CDR3 DNA: TGTGCCGGGACAACTGGACTAGCGGGAGTGTACGAGCAGTACTTC

clone size: few
V gene: TRBV30
J gene: TRBJ2-5
D gene: NA
CDR3 protein: CAWGVRPQETQYF
CDR3 DNA: TGTGCCTGGGGAGTCCGACCGCAAGAGACCCAGTACTTC

clone size: NA
V gene: TRBV14
J gene: TRBJ2-3
D gene: NA
CDR3 protein: CASSQDRSDTQYF
CDR3 DNA: TGTGCCAGCAGCCAAGATCGGTCAGATACGCAGTATTTT

clone size: NA
V gene: TRBV11-2
J gene: TRBJ2-3
D gene: NA
CDR3 protein: CASARLSDTQYF
CDR3 DNA: TGTGCCAGCGCGCGACTTTCAGATACGCAGTATTTT

clone size: NA
V gene: TRBV9
J gene: TRBJ2-3
D gene: TRBD2
CDR3 protein: CASSGVLAGSDTQYF
CDR3 DNA: TGTGCCAGCAGCGGAGTACTAGCGGGAAGCGATACGCAGTATTTT

clone size: NA
V gene: TRBV28
J gene: TRBJ1-2
D gene: NA
CDR3 protein: CASSLSGDGRGGYTF
CDR3 DNA: TGTGCCAGCAGTTTAAGCGGGGACGGCAGAGGCGGCTACACCTTC

clone size: few
V gene: TRBV19
J gene: TRBJ2-7
D gene: NA
CDR3 protein: CASSIRDQAYEQYF
CDR3 DNA: TGTGCCAGTAGTATACGTGATCAGGCCTACGAGCAGTACTTC

clone size: NA
V gene: TRBV7-9
J gene: TRBJ2-2
D gene: NA
CDR3 protein: CASSQPRQANTGELFF
CDR3 DNA: TGTGCCAGCAGCCAACCCCGACAAGCGAACACCGGGGAGCTGTTTTTT

clone size: NA
V gene: TRBV7-2
J gene: TRBJ2-7
D gene: TRBD2
CDR3 protein: CASSSTSGIYEQYF
CDR3 DNA: TGTGCCAGCAGCTCGACTAGCGGGATCTACGAGCAGTACTTC

clone size: few
V gene: TRBV5-6
J gene: TRBJ2-2
D gene: TRBD1
CDR3 protein: CASSLVGQGDTGELFF
CDR3 DNA: TGTGCCAGCAGCTTGGTCGGTCAGGGGGACACCGGGGAGCTGTTTTTT

clone size: NA
V gene: TRBV19
J gene: TRBJ1-1
D gene: NA
CDR3 protein: CASSATRQANTEAFF
CDR3 DNA: TGTGCCAGTAGCGCCACGAGACAGGCGAACACTGAAGCTTTCTTT

clone size: NA
V gene: TRBV10-3
J gene: TRBJ2-3
D gene: TRBD2
CDR3 protein: CAISESSGGTDTQYF
CDR3 DNA: TGTGCCATCAGTGAGTCGAGCGGGGGCACAGATACGCAGTATTTT

clone size: NA
V gene: TRBV29-1
J gene: TRBJ2-5
D gene: TRBD1
CDR3 protein: CSVWTGWPAVETQYF
CDR3 DNA: TGCAGCGTTTGGACAGGGTGGCCAGCGGTTGAGACCCAGTACTTC

clone size: NA
V gene: TRBV11-2
J gene: TRBJ2-1
D gene: TRBD1
CDR3 protein: CASSSGQGLFNEQFF
CDR3 DNA: TGTGCCAGCAGCTCTGGACAGGGGTTGTTCAATGAGCAGTTCTTC

clone size: NA
V gene: TRBV27
J gene: TRBJ2-2
D gene: NA
CDR3 protein: CASSFTRGNTGELFF
CDR3 DNA: TGTGCCAGCAGTTTTACGCGGGGGAACACCGGGGAGCTGTTTTTT

clone size: NA
V gene: TRBV30
J gene: TRBJ1-6
D gene: NA
CDR3 protein: CAWARDTNSPLHF
CDR3 DNA: TGTGCCTGGGCCCGGGATACTAATTCACCCCTCCACTTT

clone size: few
V gene: TRBV13
J gene: TRBJ2-3
D gene: TRBD2
CDR3 protein: CASSLVGGSSTDTQYF
CDR3 DNA: TGTGCCAGCAGCTTAGTTGGCGGGAGCTCAACAGATACGCAGTATTTT

clone size: few
V gene: TRBV5-4
J gene: TRBJ2-2
D gene: NA
CDR3 protein: CASSTRQDTGELFF
CDR3 DNA: TGTGCCAGCAGTACAAGACAAGACACCGGGGAGCTGTTTTTT

clone size: few
V gene: TRBV27
J gene: TRBJ1-2
D gene: NA
CDR3 protein: CAVRWGTQGGYTF
CDR3 DNA: TGTGCCGTTAGGTGGGGCACCCAAGGAGGCTACACCTTC

clone size: NA
V gene: TRBV7-9
J gene: TRBJ2-3
D gene: TRBD1
CDR3 protein: CASRLTGGGTDTQYF
CDR3 DNA: TGTGCCAGCAGACTTACAGGGGGTGGGACAGATACGCAGTATTTT

clone size: NA
V gene: TRBV5-4
J gene: TRBJ2-5
D gene: TRBD1
CDR3 protein: CASSLDRGAQYF
CDR3 DNA: TGTGCCAGCAGCTTGGACAGGGGAGCCCAGTACTTC

clone size: NA
V gene: TRBV7-9
J gene: TRBJ2-1
D gene: TRBD2
CDR3 protein: CASSQEAPLAGANEQFF
CDR3 DNA: TGCGCCAGCAGCCAAGAGGCCCCGCTAGCGGGAGCCAATGAGCAGTTCTTC

clone size: NA
V gene: TRBV27
J gene: TRBJ2-7
D gene: NA
CDR3 protein: CASSLLVSYEQYF
CDR3 DNA: TGTGCCAGCAGTTTATTAGTTTCCTACGAGCAGTACTTC

clone size: NA
V gene: TRBV19
J gene: TRBJ1-5
D gene: NA
CDR3 protein: CASSPGGNQPQHF
CDR3 DNA: TGTGCCAGTAGCCCAGGGGGCAATCAGCCCCAGCATTTT

clone size: NA
V gene: TRBV6-1
J gene: TRBJ1-2
D gene: TRBD1
CDR3 protein: CASSQGQRIYGYTF
CDR3 DNA: TGTGCCAGCAGCCAGGGACAGAGAATCTATGGCTACACCTTC